This TCR beta chain is drawn from a study of regulatory dendritic cells for organ transplantation. Concerning this clone: The antigen is unknown.

Measured with immunoSEQ multiplex PCR; TCRdb has only the in-frame clones, and not every one. The sample has about 34,000 clones; about 89% are singletons. CDR1 KGHSH and CDR2 LQKENI come from the germline V gene. This CDR3 has 16 amino acids. Germline trimming cut 2 bases from V and 7 bases from J; bases unmatched to any gene: 9. Study-level findings and limits: Naive T cells showed high diversity, memory cells less, memory CD8+ least. The authors noted considerable between-person heterogeneity in alloreactive memory CD8+ cells. Among resting subsets, memory CD8+ cells contained the most alloreactive clonotypes.

V gene TRBV18 combines with J gene TRBJ2-7; 12 nucleotides agree with TRBD1. Material for sequencing was naive CD4+ T cells from blood. Subset defined: CD45RA+ naive T cells. This TCR was recovered from a human donor in good health. The CDR3 DNA sequence: TGTGCCAGCTCACCAGGGTCGGGACAGGGGGCTGTTGAGCAGTACTTC. Amino acids: CASSPGSGQGAVEQYF.